The 12 T cell receptor beta chains reported below all come from one sample, sequenced in a study of shared clonotypes between healthy human individuals. Profiled with immunoSEQ multiplex PCR; TCRdb holds only in-frame clones, not every one. Of 2,500,000 or so clones detected, less than 95% appear once; the ten largest clones hold approximately 0.39%. The specimen was naive CD4+ T cells from PBMCs. Subset defined: CD45RA+ positively selected. Every receptor here comes from a young man in good health. Some clones in this sample may be carry-over from other donors' samples.

As to this clone: The sample carries other DNA sequences with the same CDR3. The CDR3 coding sequence is TGCGCCAGCAGTGTGGGACTAGCGGGAGGCCCAGATACGCAGTATTTT. This gives the protein CASSVGLAGGPDTQYF. V usage is TRBV5-1 and J usage is TRBJ2-3; TRBD2 matches at 15 bases. From germline, CDR1 is SGHRS and CDR2 YFSETQ. Losses at the gene ends were 5 bases for V and 4 bases for J; bases not matched to a gene: 5. The CDR3 runs 16 residues.

This clone was found once. This same CDR3 is encoded by further DNA sequences in the sample. This sequence joins TRBV5-1 and TRBJ1-5; D possibly corresponds to TRBD1 (5 bases). V lost 4 bases and J lost 4, with 9 bases in between. CDR1 is SGHRS and CDR2 is YFSETQ in the germline V gene. The CDR3 consists of 13 residues. The CDR3 DNA follows: TGCGCCAGCAGCCGGGACGGAAATCAGCCCCAGCATTTT. Protein product: CASSRDGNQPQHF.

There are many counts of this clone. The chain joins TRBV9 to TRBJ2-5; 10 nucleotides agree with TRBD1. Trimming cost V 4 bases and J 4 bases; bases outside gene matches: 4. Germline V gene lookup returns CDR1 SGDLS and CDR2 YYNGEE. CDR3 length: 14 amino acids. Here the CDR3 reads CASSPDRGRETQYF. The CDR3 DNA reads TGTGCCAGCAGCCCAGACAGGGGGCGAGAGACCCAGTACTTC. The full variable domain, rest sourced from reference TRBV9 and TRBJ2-5, is DSGVTQTPKHLITATGQRVTLRCSPRSGDLSVYWYQQSLDQGLQFLIQYYNGEERAKGNILERFSAQQFPDLHSELNLSSLELGDSALYFCASSPDRGRETQYFGPGTRLLVL.

This rearrangement joins TRBV7-8 to TRBJ2-7; no clear D gene. This CDR3 spans 16 amino acids. V lost 1 base and J lost 0, with 13 bases in between. In germline, CDR1 is SGHVS, CDR2 FQNEAQ. The DNA for the CDR3 is TGTGCCAGCAGCTTAGGGTTCAGCGCCAGCTCCTACGAGCAGTACTTC. Its protein is CASSLGFSASSYEQYF.

The chain joins TRBV7-3 to TRBJ2-1; perhaps TRBD2 as D (6 bases). V was cut by 1 base and J by 6 bases, with 16 bases left in between. Germline values: CDR1 SGHTA, CDR2 FQGTGA. This CDR3 region has 16 residues. The CDR3 reads CASSLIGWQGGNEQFF. CDR3 DNA: TGTGCCAGCAGCTTAATAGGGTGGCAGGGAGGCAATGAGCAGTTCTTC.

This chain links TRBV7-2 with TRBJ2-1, with 7 bases identical to TRBD2. Trimming cost V 0 bases and J 7 bases; bases outside gene matches: 9. Germline CDR1 SGHTA, CDR2 FQGNSA. This CDR3 is 16 amino acids long. CDR3 loop: CASSLAPGGGRNEQFF. CDR3 nucleotides: TGTGCCAGCAGCTTAGCCCCGGGAGGTGGACGGAATGAGCAGTTCTTC.

This chain connects TRBV28 to TRBJ2-1; 9 nucleotides align to TRBD1. The CDR3 runs to 16 residues. After removal of 5 bases from V and 0 bases from J, the junction contained 5 bases not matched to a gene. Germline-derived CDR1 and CDR2 are MDHEN and SYDVKM. CDR3 in DNA: TGTGCCAGCAGTCCCGGACAGGGGATCTCCTACAATGAGCAGTTCTTC. Protein product: CASSPGQGISYNEQFF. The whole variable domain, filled in from reference TRBV28 and TRBJ2-1, reads DVKVTQSSRYLVKRTGEKVFLECVQDMDHENMFWYRQDPGLGLRLIYFSYDVKMKEKGDIPEGYSVSREKKERFSLILESASTNQTSMYLCASSPGQGISYNEQFFGPGTRLTVL.

The genes are TRBV7-2 and TRBJ1-4, with D maybe TRBD1 (5 bases). Germline V lookup: CDR1 SGHTA, CDR2 FQGNSA. The CDR3 extends over 14 amino acids. V was cut by 5 bases and J by 5 bases, with 12 bases left in between. The CDR3 spells CASSPDRWNEKLFF. CDR3 nucleotide sequence: TGTGCCAGCAGCCCCGACAGATGGAATGAAAAACTGTTTTTT. The variable domain in full, with the rest retrieved from reference TRBV7-2 and TRBJ1-4, is GAGVSQSPSNKVTEKGKDVELRCDPISGHTALYWYRQSLGQGLEFLIYFQGNSAPDKSGLPSDRFSAERTGGSVSTLTIQRTQQEDSAVYLCASSPDRWNEKLFFGSGTQLSVL.

A single count supports this clone. The chain employs TRBV28 and TRBJ2-3; D tentatively fits TRBD1 or TRBD2 (5 bases each). CDR1 is MDHEN, CDR2 SYDVKM, per germline. V was trimmed by 6 bases and J by 6 bases, leaving 13 bases between them. The CDR3 spans 13 residues. Here the CDR3 DNA reads TGTGCCAGCAGCCGACGAGGGGCGGATACGCAGTATTTT. Translated: CASSRRGADTQYF. Using reference TRBV28 and TRBJ2-3 for the parts outside the CDR3, the full variable domain is DVKVTQSSRYLVKRTGEKVFLECVQDMDHENMFWYRQDPGLGLRLIYFSYDVKMKEKGDIPEGYSVSREKKERFSLILESASTNQTSMYLCASSRRGADTQYFGPGTRLTVL.

The CDR3 DNA sequence: TGTGCCAGCAGTTACAGGGCAACTAATGAAAAACTGTTTTTT. The encoded protein is CASSYRATNEKLFF. The gene calls are TRBV7-2 and TRBJ1-4; maybe TRBD1 (6 bases). V was trimmed by 6 bases and J by 0 bases, leaving 8 bases between them. This CDR3 region has 14 residues. Germline V gene sequence: CDR1 SGHTA, CDR2 FQGNSA. The whole variable domain, filled in from reference TRBV7-2 and TRBJ1-4, reads GAGVSQSPSNKVTEKGKDVELRCDPISGHTALYWYRQSLGQGLEFLIYFQGNSAPDKSGLPSDRFSAERTGGSVSTLTIQRTQQEDSAVYLCASSYRATNEKLFFGSGTQLSVL.

The V and J genes are TRBV7-3 and TRBJ2-1; unclear D gene. This CDR3 spans 14 amino acids. In germline, CDR1 is SGHTA, CDR2 FQGTGA. The V gene lost 2 bases and the J gene lost 5 bases, with 10 bases spanning the gap. CDR3 residues: CASSLVGGDNEQFF. CDR3 nucleotide sequence: TGTGCCAGCAGCTTAGTGGGCGGCGACAATGAGCAGTTCTTC.

The chain uses TRBV4-1 and TRBJ2-2, with D maybe TRBD1 (6 bases). The V gene's germline CDR1 is MGHRA and CDR2 YSYEKL. Trimming stripped 3 bases from V and 7 bases from J, with 18 bases between. This CDR3 has 16 amino acids. The CDR3 DNA is TGCGCCAGCAGCCACTACACCCATCGACAGGTCGGGGAGCTGTTTTTT. Translating gives CASSHYTHRQVGELFF.